The rows below give T cell receptor beta chains drawn from one sample of a study of cytomegalovirus exposure and HLA in healthy donors. This table comes from immunoSEQ multiplex PCR, and its TCRdb copy is limited to in-frame clones, with some not included. The sample lists roughly 100,000 clones, approximately 86% seen once, with approximately 4% in the top ten. Sequencing was carried out using PBMCs. The receptors derive from a woman between 18 and 29 years old in good health and CMV-seropositive. CDR3s include the opening cysteine and the closing phenylalanine or tryptophan. Each record gives: J gene, D gene, V gene, clone size, CDR3 DNA, CDR3 protein. The D gene is left open where the match is weak. Size tells how often a clone was seen (once, few, many) or the class of an expanded clone, and some rows leave it out.

TRBJ1-2 | - | TRBV4-1 | - | TGCGCCAGCAGCCAACCGGCGACTCCGAGGTACTATGGCTACACCTTC | CASSQPATPRYYGYTF
TRBJ1-4 | TRBD1 | TRBV28 | - | TGTGCCAGCCGTACAGGGGAGTTTAATGAAAAACTGTTTTTT | CASRTGEFNEKLFF
TRBJ2-1 | - | TRBV15 | - | TGTGCCACCAGCAGAGTGAGTCGCGATGAGCAGTTCTTC | CATSRVSRDEQFF
TRBJ2-2 | - | TRBV15 | few | TGTGCCACCAGCAGAGGTATAGGAGGTAACACCGGGGAGCTGTTTTTT | CATSRGIGGNTGELFF
TRBJ1-1 | - | TRBV19 | - | TGTGCCAGTGATACTCCCCCGGGTACGGCGATGAACACTGAAGCTTTCTTT | CASDTPPGTAMNTEAFF
TRBJ2-7 | TRBD2 | TRBV9 | - | TGTGCCAGCAGCCCGGGGGGTGACGAGCAGTACTTC | CASSPGGDEQYF
TRBJ1-3 | TRBD1 | TRBV28 | - | TGTGCCAGCAGTTCGGGGACAGCCTCTGGAAACACCATATATTTT | CASSSGTASGNTIYF
TRBJ1-5 | TRBD1 | TRBV5-1 | - | TGCGCCAGCAGCACTGGGACAGATAATCAGCCCCAGCATTTT | CASSTGTDNQPQHF
TRBJ2-2 | - | TRBV10-2 | few | TGCGCCAGCAGTTTTGCGACCGGGGAGCTGTTTTTT | CASSFATGELFF
TRBJ1-2 | - | TRBV5-1 | - | TGCGCCAGCAGCTTGGAGTTGGGAGGGATTAACTATGGCTACACCTTC | CASSLELGGINYGYTF
TRBJ2-7 | - | TRBV14 | - | TGTGCCAGCAGCCAAGATCCGGGAGTCCGGAGCTACGAGCAGTACTTC | CASSQDPGVRSYEQYF
TRBJ1-2 | - | TRBV5-1 | - | TGCGCCAGCAGCTTGGAGAGTGGTCTGACTAACTATGGCTACACCTTC | CASSLESGLTNYGYTF
TRBJ2-1 | - | TRBV9 | once | TGTGCCAGTTCACCTACGTCGGGGGCCTACAATGAGCAGTTCTTC | CASSPTSGAYNEQFF
TRBJ2-3 | - | TRBV7-9 | once | TGTGCCAGCAGCCCAGACAGAGTTTCCGATACGCAGTATTTT | CASSPDRVSDTQYF
TRBJ2-7 | TRBD1 | TRBV5-1 | - | TGCGCCAACCGTTCAGGGGGCTCCTACGAGCAGTACTTC | CANRSGGSYEQYF
TRBJ1-2 | - | TRBV20-1 | few | TGCAGTGCTAGACAGGGTGACGGCTACACCTTC | CSARQGDGYTF
TRBJ2-5 | TRBD2 | TRBV5-6 | - | TGTGCCAGCAGCACCGGGACTAGCGGGAGAGCGGGAGACTTC | CASSTGTSGRAGDF
TRBJ2-1 | - | TRBV13 | - | TGTGCCAGCAGCTTAGGATTGGACAGTTGGAATGAGCAGTTCTTC | CASSLGLDSWNEQFF
TRBJ2-7 | - | TRBV6-6 | - | TGTGCCAGCAGTTACTCGGACACCACGACGCGGCAGTACTTC | CASSYSDTTTRQYF
TRBJ2-3 | TRBD2 | TRBV9 | - | TGTGCCAGCAGCGCGGGACTAGCGGGGGCTTTCAGCACAGATACGCAGTATTTT | CASSAGLAGAFSTDTQYF
TRBJ2-7 | - | TRBV29-1 | few | TGCAGCGTTGAAGAGGGGGGCTCCTACGAGCAGTACTTC | CSVEEGGSYEQYF
TRBJ1-1 | TRBD1 | TRBV19 | - | TGTGCCAGTAGTATCCCGGACAGGGACACTGAAGCTTTCTTT | CASSIPDRDTEAFF
TRBJ2-1 | TRBD2 | TRBV14 | once | TGTGCCAGCAGCCAAAGTAGCGGGAGGTCGAGTGAGCAGTTCTTC | CASSQSSGRSSEQFF
TRBJ2-1 | - | TRBV11-2 | - | TGTGCCAGCAGCTTAGATCCGGTGACCGGAGGGAGTGAGCAGTTCTTC | CASSLDPVTGGSEQFF
TRBJ1-2 | TRBD1 | TRBV28 | once | TGTGCCAGCAGTCGCACCCGGACAGGGGACTATGGCTACACCTTC | CASSRTRTGDYGYTF
TRBJ1-5 | - | TRBV28 | - | TGTGCCAGCAGTCTCCAAACGCGGGGCTCCAATCAGCCCCAGCATTTT | CASSLQTRGSNQPQHF
TRBJ2-7 | - | TRBV11-3 | - | TGTGCCAGCAGCTTGCCAGGCTACTACGAGCAGTACTTC | CASSLPGYYEQYF
TRBJ1-4 | - | TRBV7-8 | - | TGTGCCAGCCGACCACGGGGTGCAACTAATGAAAAACTGTTTTTT | CASRPRGATNEKLFF
TRBJ1-1 | TRBD1 | TRBV7-8 | - | TGTGCCAGCAGCCTAGACAGGGAGAACACTGAAGCTTTCTTT | CASSLDRENTEAFF
TRBJ2-5 | - | TRBV27 | once | TGTGCCACCTCCCTGAGGGAGACCCAGTACTTC | CATSLRETQYF
TRBJ2-7 | - | TRBV20-1 | - | TGCAGTGCTAGCGACAGATACGAGCAGTACTTC | CSASDRYEQYF
TRBJ2-1 | TRBD2 | TRBV19 | - | TGTGCCAGTAGTATAGCGGCTAGCGGCTACAATGAGCAGTTCTTC | CASSIAASGYNEQFF
TRBJ2-5 | TRBD2 | TRBV11-2 | once | TGTGCCAGCAGCTTAAGGCGGACTAGCGGGGGGGCAGAGACCCAGTACTTC | CASSLRRTSGGAETQYF
TRBJ2-7 | - | TRBV6-1 | - | TGTGCCAGCAGTGAACTTGCTAGCGATTCCTACGAGCAGTACTTC | CASSELASDSYEQYF
TRBJ2-1 | - | TRBV7-3 | - | TGTGCCAGCAGCTTAGGACCTGGACAGTACCACAATGAGCAGTTCTTC | CASSLGPGQYHNEQFF
TRBJ2-7 | - | TRBV6-1 | - | TGTGCCAGCAATCAGGGTTACGAGCAGTACTTC | CASNQGYEQYF
TRBJ1-4 | TRBD1 | TRBV5-6 | - | TGTGCCAGCAGCACCGGGACAGCTCAAGGAAAACTGTTTTTT | CASSTGTAQGKLFF
TRBJ2-2 | - | TRBV28 | - | TGTGCCTCCCAGCGATCGAACACCGGGGAGCTGTTTTTT | CASQRSNTGELFF
TRBJ1-1 | - | TRBV19 | - | TGTGCCAGTAGTATAGTGGCGAACACTGAAGCTTTCTTT | CASSIVANTEAFF
TRBJ2-1 | - | TRBV7-3 | - | TGTGCCAGCAGCTTAATGTACGGGAGCTCCTACAATGAGCAGTTCTTC | CASSLMYGSSYNEQFF
TRBJ2-7 | - | TRBV30 | - | TGTGCCTGGAGTGAGGAGGGGGGGCCCTCCGGCGAGCAGTACTTC | CAWSEEGGPSGEQYF